Following are 8 T cell receptor beta chains from one sample sequenced in a study of cytomegalovirus exposure and HLA in healthy donors. 60 Vbeta and 13 Jbeta primers were used in PCR. Measured with immunoSEQ multiplex PCR; TCRdb has only the in-frame clones, and not every one. The sample records roughly 98,000 clones, about 70% being singletons. Sequencing was done on a sample of PBMCs. Receptors were obtained from a female donor in good health and CMV-seropositive.

The gene calls are TRBV28 and TRBJ1-1; TRBD1 is a possible D gene (6 bases). Germline lookup yields CDR1 MDHEN and CDR2 SYDVKM. The CDR3 is made up of 13 amino acids. The CDR3 DNA follows: TGTACTACCTCTGTGGGGGGGCCGGCTGAAGCTTTCTTT. It is translated as CTTSVGGPAEAFF.

The chain couples TRBV15 to TRBJ2-1; the D is unclear. Trimming stripped 1 base from V and 3 bases from J, with 4 bases between. In germline, CDR1 is LNHNV, CDR2 YYDKDF (reference sequence). The CDR3 runs to 13 residues. CDR3 coding DNA: TGTGCCACCAGCAGAGCGGGCTACAATGAGCAGTTCTTC. Translated, it gives CATSRAGYNEQFF.

The chain recombines TRBV5-4 with TRBJ2-5, with 12 bases matching TRBD2. Per the germline V gene, CDR1 is SGHNT and CDR2 is YYREEE (reference sequence). The CDR3 is made up of 15 amino acids. V trimming: 2 bases; J trimming: 2 bases; junction bases outside the gene matches: 1. The DNA for the CDR3 is TGTGCCAGCAGCTTCGGACTAGCGGGGCAAGAGACCCAGTACTTC. This gives the protein CASSFGLAGQETQYF.

The V call is TRBV7-9, the J call TRBJ2-3; no clear D. Germline V gene data show CDR1 as SEHNR and CDR2 as FQNEAQ (reference sequence). The germline V and J ends were trimmed by 1 base and 3 bases, with 5 bases remaining between them. This CDR3 is 13 amino acids long. For the CDR3, the DNA is TGTGCCAGCAGCTTAGGAGGAACAGATACGCAGTATTTT. Translating gives CASSLGGTDTQYF.

The sample holds a few counts of this clone. V usage is TRBV11-2 and J usage is TRBJ2-5; D unresolved. This CDR3 region has 12 residues. V was shortened by 6 bases and J by 4 bases, with 9 bases between the two germline ends. CDR1 is SGHAT, CDR2 FQNNGV, per germline. The CDR3 protein is CASRYFGETQYF. CDR3 bases: TGTGCCAGCAGGTACTTTGGAGAGACCCAGTACTTC.

This chain links TRBV7-9 with TRBJ1-4; TRBD1 might be the D (6 bases). The CDR3 loop spans 15 amino acids. Trimming stripped 5 bases from V and 5 bases from J, with 15 bases between. Germline assignment: CDR1 SEHNR and CDR2 FQNEAQ (reference sequence). The CDR3 DNA sequence: TGTGCCAGCAGCCCCTACCGGGACACCAATGAAAAACTGTTTTTT. Residues: CASSPYRDTNEKLFF.

The CDR3 is CASSQKGGVASGANVLTF. The CDR3 DNA follows: TGCGCCAGCAGCCAAAAAGGGGGGGTGGCCTCTGGGGCCAACGTCCTGACTTTC. The V gene is TRBV4-1, the J gene TRBJ2-6, with D perhaps matching TRBD2 (7 bases). V gave up 2 bases and J gave up 0 bases, with 14 bases separating them. Germline CDR1 reads MGHRA; CDR2 reads YSYEKL. This CDR3 is 18 amino acids long.

The V and J genes are TRBV5-6 and TRBJ1-2, with TRBD1 matching over 7 bases. The CDR3 sequence is 13 residues long. Trimming at V came to 4 bases and at J to 6 bases, leaving 6 bases not matched to a gene. Germline V gives CDR1 SGHDT, CDR2 YYEEEE. For the CDR3, the DNA is TGTGCCAGCAGCCTGTCAACAGGGGATGGCTACACCTTC. It yields the protein CASSLSTGDGYTF.